This TCR beta chain was recorded in a study of blood T cells in healthy people across ages. With a J-beta primer mix and a sample-barcoded 5' primer, a second PCR ran roughly 6 to 12 cycles. A tag from a template-switch adaptor with 12 random nucleotides marked each cDNA molecule. TCRdb itself ran the 5' RACE reads through MiXCR, one entry per CDR3 protein. There are hundreds of thousands of distinct CDR3 sequences in the sample; around 42% occur only once, and about a fifth lies in the top ten. Germline V CDR1 and CDR2: SGHVS, FQNEAQ. The CDR3 covers 16 residues. V was pared by 0 bases and J by 8 bases, with 16 bases between.

The rearrangement uses TRBV7-8 and TRBJ1-4; weak D call: TRBD1 (5 bases). Input material: blood. The sequence came from a man in his sixties in good health. CDR3 region: CASSLARTMSGEKLFF. CDR3 nucleotide sequence: TGTGCCAGCAGCTTAGCCCGGACAATGTCCGGGGAAAAACTGTTTTTT.